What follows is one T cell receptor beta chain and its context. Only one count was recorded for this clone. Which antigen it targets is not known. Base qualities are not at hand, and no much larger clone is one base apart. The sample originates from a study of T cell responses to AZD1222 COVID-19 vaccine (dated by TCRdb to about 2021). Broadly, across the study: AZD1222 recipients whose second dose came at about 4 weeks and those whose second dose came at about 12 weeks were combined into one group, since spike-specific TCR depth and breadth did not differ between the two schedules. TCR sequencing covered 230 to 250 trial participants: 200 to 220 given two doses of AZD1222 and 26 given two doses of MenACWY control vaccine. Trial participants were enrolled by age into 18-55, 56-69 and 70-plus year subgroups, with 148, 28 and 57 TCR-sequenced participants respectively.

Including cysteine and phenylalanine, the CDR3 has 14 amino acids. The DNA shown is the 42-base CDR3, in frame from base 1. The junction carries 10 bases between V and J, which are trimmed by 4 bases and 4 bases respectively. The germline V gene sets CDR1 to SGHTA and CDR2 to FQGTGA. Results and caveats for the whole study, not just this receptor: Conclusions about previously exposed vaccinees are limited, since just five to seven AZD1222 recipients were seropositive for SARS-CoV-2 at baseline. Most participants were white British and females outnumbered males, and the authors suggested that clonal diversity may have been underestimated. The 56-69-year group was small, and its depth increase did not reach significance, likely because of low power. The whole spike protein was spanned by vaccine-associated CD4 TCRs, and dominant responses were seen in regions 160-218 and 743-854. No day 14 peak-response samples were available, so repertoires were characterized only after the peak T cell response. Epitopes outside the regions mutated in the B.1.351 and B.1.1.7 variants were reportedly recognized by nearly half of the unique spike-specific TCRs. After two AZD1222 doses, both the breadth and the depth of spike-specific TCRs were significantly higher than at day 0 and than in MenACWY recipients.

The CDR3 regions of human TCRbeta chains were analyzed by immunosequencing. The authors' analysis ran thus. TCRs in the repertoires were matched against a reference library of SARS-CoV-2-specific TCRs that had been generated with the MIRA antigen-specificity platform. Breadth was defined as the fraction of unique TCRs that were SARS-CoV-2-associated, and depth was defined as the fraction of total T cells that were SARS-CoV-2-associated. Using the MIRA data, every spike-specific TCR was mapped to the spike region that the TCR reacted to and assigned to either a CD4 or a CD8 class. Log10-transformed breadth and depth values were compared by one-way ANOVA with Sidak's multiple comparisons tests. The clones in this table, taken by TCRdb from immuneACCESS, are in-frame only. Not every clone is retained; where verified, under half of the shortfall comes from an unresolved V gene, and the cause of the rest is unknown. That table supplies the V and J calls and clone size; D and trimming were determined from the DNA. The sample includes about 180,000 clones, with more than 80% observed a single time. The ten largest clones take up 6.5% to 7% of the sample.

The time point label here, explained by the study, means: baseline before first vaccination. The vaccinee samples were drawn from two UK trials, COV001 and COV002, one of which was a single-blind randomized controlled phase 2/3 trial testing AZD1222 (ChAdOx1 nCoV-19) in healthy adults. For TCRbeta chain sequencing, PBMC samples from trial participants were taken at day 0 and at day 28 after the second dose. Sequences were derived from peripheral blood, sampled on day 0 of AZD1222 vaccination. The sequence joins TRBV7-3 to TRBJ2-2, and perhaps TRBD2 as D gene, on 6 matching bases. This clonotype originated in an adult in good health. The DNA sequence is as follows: TGTGCCAGCAGCTCCATGACTAGCACCGGGGAGCTGTTTTTT. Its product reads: CASSSMTSTGELFF.